This TCR beta chain derives from a study of CD8 T cells in Susac syndrome. The CDR3 is made up of 16 amino acids. Trimming took 3 bases from V and 8 from J, leaving 25 bases between them. From germline, CDR1 is DFQATT and CDR2 SNEGSKA (reference sequence). RNA totalling roughly 0.45 to 1 ug underwent reverse transcription with random hexamers. Across 54 Vbeta and 13 Jbeta, TCR beta CDR3 was amplified with immunoSEQ multiplex PCR. TCRdb recomputed calls from the immunoSEQ multiplex PCR reads with MiXCR, one row per CDR3 protein. The sample carries 250,000 to 300,000 distinct CDR3 sequences, 89% recorded once. The sequenced target, TCR beta, came from blood CD8+ and CD4+ T cells. The CD8+ and CD4+ T cells were negatively isolated, with the TEMRA cells enriched by FACS.

V usage is TRBV20-1 and J usage is TRBJ2-5; D gene uncertain. The sequenced sample was CD8+ T cells from PBMCs. The receptor was isolated from a human donor with multiple sclerosis. The CDR3 region is CSARPYSEPPVETQYF. CDR3 DNA sequence: TGCAGTGCTAGGCCCTACAGTGAACCCCCCGTGGAAACCCAGTACTTC.